This T cell receptor (beta chain) was retrieved from a study of T cells in Graves' hyperthyroidism and ophthalmopathy (dated by TCRdb to between 2018 and 2020). With regard to the full study: Peripheral blood was collected at initial diagnosis, before any treatment. Prospective prediction of ophthalmopathy was tested in an independent validation cohort consisting of 18 hyperthyroidism patients and around 16 patients who later progressed to ophthalmopathy. A discovery cohort of about a hundred patients, roughly 40 with Graves' ophthalmopathy and approximately 60 with stable Graves' hyperthyroidism, was used to find distinguishing TCR V-J signatures. In addition, the study compared T-cell repertoires in thyroid tissue and in blood from roughly six Graves' hyperthyroidism patients. The 90 or so discovery patients were randomly split 7:3 into training and test sets. The paper describes TCR Vbeta CDR3 sequencing of 135 peripheral blood samples, made up of about 41 ophthalmopathy patients, 70 to 75 hyperthyroidism patients and about 17 progressor patients. Following sampling, methimazole starting at 30 mg daily was given to hyperthyroidism patients, and high-dose intravenous methylprednisolone was given to ophthalmopathy patients. Results and caveats for the whole study, not just this receptor: In validation, progression to ophthalmopathy was predicted by the model with 70.59% sensitivity and approximately 78% specificity, a median of roughly 6 months before onset. Blood samples also contained most of the expanded thyroid clonotypes (frequency above 0.001), which suggests that blood repertoires may reflect thyroid immune responses. Sample size was not statistically predetermined, and blinding of investigators to group allocation was not performed. Ophthalmopathy was separated from stable hyperthyroidism by a 13 V-J signature model, with around 90% sensitivity and approximately 81% specificity obtained in cross-validation and 80%/75% obtained in testing.

As encoded in the germline V gene (reference sequence), CDR1 is SGHNT while CDR2 is YYREEE. At the junction V is shortened by 4 bases and J by 3 bases, with 11 bases in between. Including cysteine and phenylalanine, the CDR3 has 13 amino acids. The CDR3 DNA has 39 bases and is translated from base 1. Amplification of TCR beta CDR3 regions was carried out from RNA transcripts. The first round of RT-PCR for the TCR CDR3 was performed with the HTBI primer set and the Qiagen OneStep RT-PCR kit. A second multiplex PCR round built the libraries, followed by size selection and purification. Paired-end sequencing of the libraries was performed with 100 bp reads on an Illumina HiSeq2000. In the authors' own workflow: SOAPnuke was used to process the raw data, with reads discarded if the reads contained adapters or uncalled bases, had a mean Phred below 15, or lacked an exact constant-primer or identifier match. COPE v1.2.5 was used to merge high-quality paired reads, and clonotypes were defined as unique nucleotide sequences. MiTCR v1.1 was used to align the clonotypes against IMGT TRBV, TRBD and TRBJ reference segments. The analysis was restricted to V-J combinations with a frequency above 0.0001, which together covered 99.2% of the repertoires. A TCS score was defined as the ratio of F50 (clonal expansion) to E x V (chaos), with BLOSUM62-based TCRdist applied between CDR3 peptides within each V-J. Welch's t-statistics and random forest reduced around 520 V-J features to around 14, which were used in a naive Bayes classifier (R e1071). TCRdb applied fastp at Q25 and MiXCR to the public reads, then kept only in-frame beta chains. Identical CDR3 proteins give one entry, which carries the most common genes and DNA. The V and J calls were not made by the authors but by TCRdb's processing. For this sample the table gives 600,000 to 750,000 distinct CDR3 sequences, of which 17% were detected only once. Roughly a sixth of the sample is in the top ten clones.

Graves' hyperthyroidism was defined as stable when no progression to ophthalmopathy occurred over 18 months of follow-up. The hyperthyroidism patients were between 18 and 65 years old and newly diagnosed, with a disease duration of less than 2 months. Patients with uncontrolled infections, other autoimmune diseases, pregnancy or lactation were excluded. Diagnoses relied on clinical symptoms, serum thyroxine and TRAb, thyroid ultrasound and orbital computed tomography. Ficoll-Paque density gradient centrifugation was used to isolate PBMCs from approximately 11 ml of fresh peripheral blood. Total RNA was extracted with Trizol reagent, and quality was checked on an Agilent 2100 Bioanalyzer. This clonotype appeared many times. Its specific antigen is unknown. No qualities accompany the bases; no much larger clone lies one base away.

The receptor's source is a man aged 45-65 years with Graves' hyperthyroidism. Input material: blood. The rearrangement joined TRBV5-4 to TRBJ2-7; the D gene is perhaps TRBD2, from 6 matching bases. In nucleotides, the sequence is TGTGCCAGCAGCCCCGGAGGGGTCTACGAGCAGTACTTC. This codes for CASSPGGVYEQYF.